These 9 T cell receptor beta chains were all obtained from the same sample, sequenced in a study of radiotherapy plus CTLA-4 blockade in lung cancer. Sequencing was performed with immunoSEQ multiplex PCR; in TCRdb, only in-frame clones are kept and a portion is missing. Of tens of thousands of clones detected, approximately 84% appear once; the ten largest clones hold approximately 4.8%. Here the sequenced sample was peripheral blood, taken from a patient treated with radiotherapy plus ipilimumab. The receptors shown here come from a human donor with non-small cell lung cancer whose response to radiotherapy plus ipilimumab could not be evaluated.

The gene calls are TRBV6-1 and TRBJ1-1; TRBD1 aligns across 9 bases. V was clipped by 4 bases and J by 4 bases; unmatched bases: 7. Per germline, CDR1 MNHNS and CDR2 SASEGT. The CDR3 runs 15 residues. The CDR3 nucleotides are TGTGCCAGCAGTGTGGGGACAGGGTTTCGCACTGAAGCTTTCTTT. Its translation: CASSVGTGFRTEAFF.

The gene calls are TRBV4-2 and TRBJ2-1, with 7 positions matching TRBD1. The CDR3 spans 15 residues. The germline V gene has CDR1 LGHNA and CDR2 YNFKEQ. V lost 4 bases and J lost 4; bases outside the gene matches: 7. The CDR3 sequence is CASSLRDSGYNEQFF. For the CDR3, the DNA is TGTGCCAGCAGCCTCCGGGACAGTGGGTACAATGAGCAGTTCTTC.

V gene TRBV28 combines with J gene TRBJ2-1; TRBD2 matches 14 bases. Germline V gives CDR1 MDHEN, CDR2 SYDVKM. This CDR3 has 17 residues. J lost 6 bases, V lost 7 bases, and 11 bases had no gene match. The DNA for the CDR3 is TGTGCCAGCACCAAGGGACTAGCGGGAGTAAGGGTCAATGAGCAGTTCTTC. This gives the protein CASTKGLAGVRVNEQFF.

The J gene is TRBJ1-4, the V gene TRBV4-3; 9 positions match TRBD1. Germline V gives CDR1 LGHNA, CDR2 YSLEER. V gave up 1 base and J gave up 2 bases; unmatched junction bases: 11. This CDR3 comprises 19 residues. CDR3 loop: CASSQGVQGAEATNEKLFF. The CDR3 DNA is TGCGCCAGCAGCCAAGGGGTACAGGGGGCAGAAGCCACTAATGAAAAACTGTTTTTT.

This chain joins TRBV7-2 and TRBJ1-1, with 8 bases matching TRBD1. Germline CDR1 and CDR2: SGHTA and FQGNSA. The CDR3 has 16 amino acids. Trimming at V came to 4 bases and at J to 11 bases, leaving 18 bases not matched to a gene. CDR3 residues: CASSYKGSGQGTVAFF. The DNA of the CDR3 is TGTGCCAGCAGCTACAAGGGCAGCGGACAGGGAACGGTGGCTTTCTTT.

The chain links TRBV28 to TRBJ2-5; 7 bases are a match to TRBD1. The J call may be mistaken, given a closer DNA end match to TRBJ2-7. The germline CDR1 and CDR2 sequences are MDHEN and SYDVKM. The CDR3 contains 12 residues. The CDR3 nucleotides read TGTGCCAGCGGACAGGTGACCTACGAGCAGTACTTC. This encodes CASGQVTYEQYF.

V is TRBV10-3 and J is TRBJ1-2; 10 bases agree with TRBD1. Germline V gene lookup returns CDR1 ENHRY and CDR2 SYGVKD. This CDR3 spans 15 amino acids. J lost 8 bases, V lost 3 bases, and 9 bases had no gene match. The CDR3 loop reads CAISDPTGTGDGYTF. The DNA of the CDR3 is TGTGCCATCAGTGACCCAACCGGGACAGGGGACGGCTACACCTTC.

The chain links TRBV28 to TRBJ1-1; the D gene is possibly TRBD1 (6 bases). The CDR3 contains 16 residues. Germline CDR1 and CDR2: MDHEN and SYDVKM. V was cut by 6 bases and J by 1 base, with 18 bases left in between. CDR3 bases: TGTGCCAGCAGGTTTACCACAGGGCTAACGAACACTGAAGCTTTCTTT. Protein product: CASRFTTGLTNTEAFF.

This CDR3 is CASSLVGSGGSTDTQYF. CDR3 DNA sequence: TGTGCCAGCAGCTTAGTGGGGTCGGGAGGGAGCACAGATACGCAGTATTTT. V is TRBV7-2 and J is TRBJ2-3; 8 nucleotides match TRBD2. The CDR3 has 17 residues. The J segment lost 0 bases and the V segment lost 1 base, leaving 6 bases of the junction unmatched. Germline assignment: CDR1 SGHTA and CDR2 FQGNSA.